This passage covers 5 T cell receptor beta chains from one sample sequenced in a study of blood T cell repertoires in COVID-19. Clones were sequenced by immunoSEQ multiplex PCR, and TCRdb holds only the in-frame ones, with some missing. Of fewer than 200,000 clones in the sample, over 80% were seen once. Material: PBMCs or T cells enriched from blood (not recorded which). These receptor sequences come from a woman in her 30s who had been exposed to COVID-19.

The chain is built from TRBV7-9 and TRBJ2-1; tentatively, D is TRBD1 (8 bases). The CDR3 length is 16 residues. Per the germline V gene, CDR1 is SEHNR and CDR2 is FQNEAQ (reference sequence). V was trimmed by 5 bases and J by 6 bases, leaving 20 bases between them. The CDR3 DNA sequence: TGTGCCAGCAGCGCCTACAGGGGGGGACCAGGCAATGAGCAGTTCTTC. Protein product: CASSAYRGGPGNEQFF.

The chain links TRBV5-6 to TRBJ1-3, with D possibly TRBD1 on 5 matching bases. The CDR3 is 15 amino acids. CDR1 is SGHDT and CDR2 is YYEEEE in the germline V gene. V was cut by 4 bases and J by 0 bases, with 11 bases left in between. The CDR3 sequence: CASSGWRGSGNTIYF. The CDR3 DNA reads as TGTGCCAGCAGCGGCTGGAGGGGCTCTGGAAACACCATATATTTT.

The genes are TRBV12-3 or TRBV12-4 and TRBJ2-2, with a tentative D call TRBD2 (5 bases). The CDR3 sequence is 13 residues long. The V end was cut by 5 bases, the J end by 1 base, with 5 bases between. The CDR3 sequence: CASSGGNTGELFF. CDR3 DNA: TGTGCCAGCAGTGGAGGGAACACCGGGGAGCTGTTTTTT.

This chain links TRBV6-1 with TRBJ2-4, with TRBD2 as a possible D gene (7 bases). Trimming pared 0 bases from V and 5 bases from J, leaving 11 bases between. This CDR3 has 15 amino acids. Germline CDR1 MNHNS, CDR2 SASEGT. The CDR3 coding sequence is TGTGCCAGCAGTGAAGCGGGGGGGCCCCAAAACATTCAGTACTTC. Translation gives CASSEAGGPQNIQYF.

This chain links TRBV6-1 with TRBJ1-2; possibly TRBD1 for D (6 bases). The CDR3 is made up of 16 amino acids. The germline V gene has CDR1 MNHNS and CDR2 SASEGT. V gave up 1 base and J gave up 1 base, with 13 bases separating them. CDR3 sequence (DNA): TGTGCCAGCAGTGAAGAACCGGACAGATTTAACTATGGCTACACCTTC. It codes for CASSEEPDRFNYGYTF.